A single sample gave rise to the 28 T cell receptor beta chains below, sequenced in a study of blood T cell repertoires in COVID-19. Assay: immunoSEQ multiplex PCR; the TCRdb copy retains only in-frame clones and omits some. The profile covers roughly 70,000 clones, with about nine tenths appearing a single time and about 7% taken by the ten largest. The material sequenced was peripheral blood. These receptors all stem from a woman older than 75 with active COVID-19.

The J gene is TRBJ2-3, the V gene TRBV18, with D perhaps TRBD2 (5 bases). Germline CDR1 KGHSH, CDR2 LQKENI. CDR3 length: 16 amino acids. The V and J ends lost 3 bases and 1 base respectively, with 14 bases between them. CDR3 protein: CASSPPRRDGTDTQYF. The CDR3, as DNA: TGTGCCAGCTCACCCCCTCGACGGGATGGCACAGATACGCAGTATTTT. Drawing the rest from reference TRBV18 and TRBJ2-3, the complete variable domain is NAGVMQNPRHLVRRRGQEARLRCSPMKGHSHVYWYRQLPEEGLKFMVYLQKENIIDESGMPKERFSAEFPKEGPSILRIQQVVRGDSAAYFCASSPPRRDGTDTQYFGPGTRLTVL.

This CDR3 reads CASSTGAPNTEAFF. In nucleotides, the CDR3 is TGTGCCAGCAGTACAGGGGCCCCGAACACTGAAGCTTTCTTT. V gene TRBV28 combines with J gene TRBJ1-1; 7 positions match TRBD1. The CDR3 has 14 amino acids. The junction had 4 bases not matched to a gene; V was cut back by 5 bases and J by 1 base. CDR1 and CDR2 (germline): MDHEN, SYDVKM. Filled out from reference TRBV28 and TRBJ1-1, the complete variable domain reads DVKVTQSSRYLVKRTGEKVFLECVQDMDHENMFWYRQDPGLGLRLIYFSYDVKMKEKGDIPEGYSVSREKKERFSLILESASTNQTSMYLCASSTGAPNTEAFFGQGTRLTVV.

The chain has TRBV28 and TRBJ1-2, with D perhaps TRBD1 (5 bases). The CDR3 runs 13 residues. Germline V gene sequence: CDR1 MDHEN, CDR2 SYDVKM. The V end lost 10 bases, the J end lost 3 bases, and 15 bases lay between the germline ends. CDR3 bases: TGTGCCACCTTCAGCAGGGCCTACTATGGCTACACCTTC. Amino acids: CATFSRAYYGYTF.

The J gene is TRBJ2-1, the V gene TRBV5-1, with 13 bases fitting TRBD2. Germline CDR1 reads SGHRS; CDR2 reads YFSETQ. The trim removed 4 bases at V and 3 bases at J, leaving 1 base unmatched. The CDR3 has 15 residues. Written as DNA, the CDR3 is TGCGCCAGCAGCCGGACTAGCGGGAGCTACAATGAGCAGTTCTTC. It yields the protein CASSRTSGSYNEQFF.

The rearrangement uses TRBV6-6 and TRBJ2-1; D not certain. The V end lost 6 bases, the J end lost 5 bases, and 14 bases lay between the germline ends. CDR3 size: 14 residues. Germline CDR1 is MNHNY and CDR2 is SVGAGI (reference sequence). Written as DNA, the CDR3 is TGTGCCAGCAGACACAGTCTAAGTAACAATGAGCAGTTCTTC. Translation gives CASRHSLSNNEQFF.

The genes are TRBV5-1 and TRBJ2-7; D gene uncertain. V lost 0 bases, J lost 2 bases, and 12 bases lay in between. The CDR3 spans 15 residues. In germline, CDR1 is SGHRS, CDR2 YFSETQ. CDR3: CASSLDGASPYEQYF. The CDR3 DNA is TGCGCCAGCAGCTTGGACGGAGCGAGCCCCTACGAGCAGTACTTC.

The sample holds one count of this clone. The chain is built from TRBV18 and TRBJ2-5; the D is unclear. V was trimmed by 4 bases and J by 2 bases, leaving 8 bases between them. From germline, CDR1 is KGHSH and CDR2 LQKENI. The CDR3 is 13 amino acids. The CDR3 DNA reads TGTGCCAGCTCACTAAAGACTCAAGAGACCCAGTACTTC. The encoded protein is CASSLKTQETQYF.

As DNA, the CDR3 is TGTGCCAGCAGTTATTTAGCGGGAGGGATCGGCGAGCAGTACTTC. Its translation is CASSYLAGGIGEQYF. This chain uses TRBV27 with TRBJ2-7, with TRBD2 matching 11 bases. The CDR3 spans 15 residues. With V trimmed by 4 bases and J by 6 bases, 8 bases remained unmatched. Germline V gene data show CDR1 as MNHEY and CDR2 as SMNVEV (reference sequence).

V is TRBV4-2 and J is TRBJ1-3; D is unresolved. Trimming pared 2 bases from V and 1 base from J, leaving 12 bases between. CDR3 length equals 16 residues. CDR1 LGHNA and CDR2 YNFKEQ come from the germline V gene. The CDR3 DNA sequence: TGTGCCAGCAGCCAACGATTAGAGATTTCTGGAAACACCATATATTTT. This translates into CASSQRLEISGNTIYF.

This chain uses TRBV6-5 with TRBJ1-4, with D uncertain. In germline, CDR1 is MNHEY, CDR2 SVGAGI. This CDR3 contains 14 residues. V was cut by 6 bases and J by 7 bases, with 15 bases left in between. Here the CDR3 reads CASRDSRFGEKLFF. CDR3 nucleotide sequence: TGTGCCAGCAGGGATTCCAGGTTTGGTGAAAAACTGTTTTTT.

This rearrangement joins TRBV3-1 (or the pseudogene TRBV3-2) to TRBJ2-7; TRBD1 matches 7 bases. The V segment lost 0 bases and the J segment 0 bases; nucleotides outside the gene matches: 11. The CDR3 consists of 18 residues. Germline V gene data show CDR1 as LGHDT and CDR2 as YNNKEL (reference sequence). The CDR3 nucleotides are TGTGCCAGCAGCCAAGATAGGGGGCGAGGGGTGCCCTCCTACGAGCAGTACTTC. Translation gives CASSQDRGRGVPSYEQYF.

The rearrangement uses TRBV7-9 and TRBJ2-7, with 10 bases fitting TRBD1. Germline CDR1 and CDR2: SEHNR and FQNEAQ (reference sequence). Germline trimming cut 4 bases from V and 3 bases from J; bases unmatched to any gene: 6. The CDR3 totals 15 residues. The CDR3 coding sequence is TGTGCCAGCAGCTCACCGGGACAGGGGATCTACGAGCAGTACTTC. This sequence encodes CASSSPGQGIYEQYF.

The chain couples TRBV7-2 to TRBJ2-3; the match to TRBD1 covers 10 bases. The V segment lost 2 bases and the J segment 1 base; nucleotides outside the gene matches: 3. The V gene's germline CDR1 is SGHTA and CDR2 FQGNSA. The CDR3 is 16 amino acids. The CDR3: CASSLTTGGGTDTQYF. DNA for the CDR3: TGTGCCAGCAGCTTAACGACAGGGGGCGGCACAGATACGCAGTATTTT.

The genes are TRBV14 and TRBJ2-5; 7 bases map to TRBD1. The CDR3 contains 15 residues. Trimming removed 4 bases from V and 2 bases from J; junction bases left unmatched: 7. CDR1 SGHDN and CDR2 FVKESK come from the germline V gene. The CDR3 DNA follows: TGTGCCAGCAGCCCGCCTACAGGGGTACAAGAGACCCAGTACTTC. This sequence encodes CASSPPTGVQETQYF. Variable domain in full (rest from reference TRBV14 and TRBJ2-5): EAGVTQFPSHSVIEKGQTVTLRCDPISGHDNLYWYRRVMGKEIKFLLHFVKESKQDESGMPNNRFLAERTGGTYSTLKVQPAELEDSGVYFCASSPPTGVQETQYFGPGTRLLVL.

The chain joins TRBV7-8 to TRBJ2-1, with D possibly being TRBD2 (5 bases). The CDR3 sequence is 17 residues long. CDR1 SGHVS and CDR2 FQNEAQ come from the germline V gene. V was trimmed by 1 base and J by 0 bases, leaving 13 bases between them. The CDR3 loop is CASSLGGPTYSYNEQFF. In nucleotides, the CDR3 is TGTGCCAGCAGCTTAGGAGGGCCAACCTACTCCTACAATGAGCAGTTCTTC.

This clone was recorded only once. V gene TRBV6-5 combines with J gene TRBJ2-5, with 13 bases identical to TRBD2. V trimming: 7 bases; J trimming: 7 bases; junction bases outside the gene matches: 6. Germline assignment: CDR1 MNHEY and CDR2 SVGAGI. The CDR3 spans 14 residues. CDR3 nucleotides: TGTGCCAGCAAACTAGCGGGAGGGCCGGGGACCCAGTACTTC. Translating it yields CASKLAGGPGTQYF.

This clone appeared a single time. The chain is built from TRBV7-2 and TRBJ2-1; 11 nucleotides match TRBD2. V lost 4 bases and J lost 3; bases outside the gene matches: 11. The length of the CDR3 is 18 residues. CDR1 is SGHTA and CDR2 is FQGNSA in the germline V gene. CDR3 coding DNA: TGTGCCAGCAGCTCGGGACTAGCGGAATACCCCCTCTACAATGAGCAGTTCTTC. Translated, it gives CASSSGLAEYPLYNEQFF.

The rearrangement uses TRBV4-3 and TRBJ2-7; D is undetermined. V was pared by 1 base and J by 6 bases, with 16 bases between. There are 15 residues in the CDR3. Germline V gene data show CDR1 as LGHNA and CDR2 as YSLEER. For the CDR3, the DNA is TGCGCCAGCAGCCAAGGTCCCACTCTGCGGTCCGAGCAGTACTTC. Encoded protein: CASSQGPTLRSEQYF.

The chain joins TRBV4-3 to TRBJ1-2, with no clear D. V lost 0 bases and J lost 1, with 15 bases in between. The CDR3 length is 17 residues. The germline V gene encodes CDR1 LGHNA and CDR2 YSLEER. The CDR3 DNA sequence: TGCGCCAGCAGCCAAGATCGGGAACCTTCTTATAACTATGGCTACACCTTC. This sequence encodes CASSQDREPSYNYGYTF.

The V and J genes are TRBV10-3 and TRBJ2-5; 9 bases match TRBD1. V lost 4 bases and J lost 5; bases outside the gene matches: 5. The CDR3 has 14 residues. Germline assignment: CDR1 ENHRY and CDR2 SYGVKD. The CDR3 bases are TGTGCCATCAGTGTCGGGACAGGGCGGGAGACCCAGTACTTC. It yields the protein CAISVGTGRETQYF.

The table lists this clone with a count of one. The CDR3 here is CASSGQGMYLAKNIQYF. CDR3 bases: TGTGCCAGCAGTGGACAGGGGATGTACCTAGCCAAAAACATTCAGTACTTC. V gene TRBV6-1 combines with J gene TRBJ2-4; the match to TRBD1 covers 8 bases. Germline V gene data show CDR1 as MNHNS and CDR2 as SASEGT. CDR3 size: 17 residues. J was trimmed by 0 bases and V by 4 bases; bases with no gene match: 8.

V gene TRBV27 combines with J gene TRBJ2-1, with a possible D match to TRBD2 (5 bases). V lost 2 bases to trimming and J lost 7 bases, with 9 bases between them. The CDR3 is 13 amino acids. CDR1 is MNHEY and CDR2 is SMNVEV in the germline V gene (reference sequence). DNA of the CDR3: TGTGCCAGCAGTTTAGCTAGCAGAAATGAGCAGTTCTTC. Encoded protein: CASSLASRNEQFF.

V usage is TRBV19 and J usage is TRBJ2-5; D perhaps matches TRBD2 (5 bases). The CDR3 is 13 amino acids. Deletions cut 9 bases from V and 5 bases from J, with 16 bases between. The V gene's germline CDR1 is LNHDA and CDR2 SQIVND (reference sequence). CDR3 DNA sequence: TGTGCCAGCGGAGGAAGGGAAAGGGAGACCCAGTACTTC. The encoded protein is CASGGRERETQYF.

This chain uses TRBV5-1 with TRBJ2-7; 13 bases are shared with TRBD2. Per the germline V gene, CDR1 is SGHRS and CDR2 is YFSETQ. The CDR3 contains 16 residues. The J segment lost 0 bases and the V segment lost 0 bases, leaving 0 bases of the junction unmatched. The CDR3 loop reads CASSLGLAGGSYEQYF. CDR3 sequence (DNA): TGCGCCAGCAGCTTGGGACTAGCGGGAGGCTCCTACGAGCAGTACTTC.

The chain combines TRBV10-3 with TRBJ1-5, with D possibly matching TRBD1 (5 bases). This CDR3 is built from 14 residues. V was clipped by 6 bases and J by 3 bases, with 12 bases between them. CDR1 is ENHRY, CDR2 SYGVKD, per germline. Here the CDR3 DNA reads TGTGCCATCAGGGAAGGGGCCCCCAATCAGCCCCAGCATTTT. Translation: CAIREGAPNQPQHF.

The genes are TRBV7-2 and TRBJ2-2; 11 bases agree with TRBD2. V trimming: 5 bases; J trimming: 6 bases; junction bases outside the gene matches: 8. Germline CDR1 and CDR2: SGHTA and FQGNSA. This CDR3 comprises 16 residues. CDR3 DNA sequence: TGTGCCAGCAGCCCCCGACTAGCGGGACGTCCCGGGGAGCTGTTTTTT. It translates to CASSPRLAGRPGELFF.

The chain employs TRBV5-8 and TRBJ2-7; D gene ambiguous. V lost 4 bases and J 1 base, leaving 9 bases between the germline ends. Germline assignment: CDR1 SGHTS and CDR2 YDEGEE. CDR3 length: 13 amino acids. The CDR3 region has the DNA TGTGCCAGCAGCGTCATCAGTTCCTACGAGCAGTACTTC. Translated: CASSVISSYEQYF.

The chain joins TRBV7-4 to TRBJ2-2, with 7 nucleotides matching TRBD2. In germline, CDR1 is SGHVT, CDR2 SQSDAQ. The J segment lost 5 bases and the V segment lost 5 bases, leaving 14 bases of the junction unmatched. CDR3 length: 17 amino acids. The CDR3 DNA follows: TGTGCCAGCAGCCCCCGGGTGGTAGCGGGTGTTACCGGGGAGCTGTTTTTT. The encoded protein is CASSPRVVAGVTGELFF.